This TCR beta chain derives from a study of T cells after yellow fever vaccination. About the research overall: Each low-cell-number fraction was prepared by means of SMART-Seq v4 Ultra Low Input. General observations from the study: Just a small share of clonotypes turned up in the CD4 compartment as well as the CD8 compartment.

UMIs were added to TCR cDNA along with a universal primer site when it was made by 5'RACE template switching. Using its own MiXCR run on the 5' RACE reads, TCRdb lists one record per CDR3 protein. Counted here are 610,000 or so distinct CDR3 sequences, 10% to 15% occurring once; the ten biggest clones make up 15%. Details on this clonotype: Its antigen remains unknown.

V lost 4 bases and J lost 2, with 10 bases in between. The CDR3 is 14 residues long. Per the germline V gene, CDR1 is LNHDA and CDR2 is SQIVND (reference sequence). The sequence was collected from a man between 25 and 39 years old who received the YFV17D yellow fever vaccine. The specimen comprised PBMCs, sampled on the day of the yellow fever booster vaccination. The chain recombines TRBV19 with TRBJ2-3; D uncertain. The CDR3 bases are TGTGCCAGTAGTAAGGCATTCGTCACAGATACGCAGTATTTT. Its protein product is CASSKAFVTDTQYF. Looking up the rest from reference TRBV19 and TRBJ2-3 gives the full variable domain: DGGITQSPKYLFRKEGQNVTLSCEQNLNHDAMYWYRQDPGQGLRLIYYSQIVNDFQKGDIAEGYSVSREKKESFPLTVTSAQKNPTAFYLCASSKAFVTDTQYFGPGTRLTVL.